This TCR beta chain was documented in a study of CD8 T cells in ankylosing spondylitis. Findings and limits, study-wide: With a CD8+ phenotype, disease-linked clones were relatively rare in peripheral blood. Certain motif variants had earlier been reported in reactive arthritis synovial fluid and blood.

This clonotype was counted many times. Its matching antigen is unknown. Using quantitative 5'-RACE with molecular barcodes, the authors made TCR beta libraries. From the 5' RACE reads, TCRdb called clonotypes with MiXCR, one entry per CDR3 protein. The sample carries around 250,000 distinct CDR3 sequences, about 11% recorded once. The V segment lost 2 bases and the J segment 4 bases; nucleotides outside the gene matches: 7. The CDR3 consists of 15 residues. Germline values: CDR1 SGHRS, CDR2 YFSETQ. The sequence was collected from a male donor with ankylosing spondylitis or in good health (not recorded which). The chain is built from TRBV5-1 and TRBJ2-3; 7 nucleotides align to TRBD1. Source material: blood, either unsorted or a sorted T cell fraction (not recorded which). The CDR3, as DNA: TGCGCCAGCAGCTTAGGCACAGGGGTGCCAGATACGCAGTATTTT. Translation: CASSLGTGVPDTQYF.